This TCR beta chain was sequenced for a study of CD4+ T cells in melanoma. Germline V gives CDR1 MNHEY, CDR2 SVGAGI. The CDR3 is 14 amino acids. The ends lost 6 bases at V and 3 bases at J; junction bases unmatched: 4. With respect to this clone: The antigen remains undetermined.

Only in-frame clones appear in the TCRdb table, and some are missing; sequencing was by immunoSEQ multiplex PCR. The sample lists about 11,000 clones; roughly two thirds were seen once. Study results and caveats: CD8+ T cell, macrophage and B cell function reportedly correlated with neoantigen-specific CD4+ T cells. Neoantigen-specific CD4+ T cells in melanoma reportedly had diverse differentiation states.

The chain joins TRBV6-5 to TRBJ2-7; 11 bases agree with TRBD2. Sequenced material: cells from a culture (not recorded whether cultured in vitro). This receptor was taken from a human donor with melanoma. The CDR3 is CASRLLAGGYEQYF. As DNA, the CDR3 is TGTGCCAGCAGGCTCCTAGCGGGGGGCTACGAGCAGTACTTC.